This T cell receptor beta chain originates from a study of graft-versus-host responses after intestinal transplantation. CDR1 and CDR2 from the germline V gene are SNHLY and FYNNEI. Trimming removed 6 bases from V and 1 base from J; junction bases left unmatched: 9. The CDR3 is made up of 16 amino acids. As concerns this clone: Its antigen is as yet unknown.

Here immunoSEQ multiplex PCR was the method, and the copy in TCRdb shows in-frame clones only, minus some. This sample has some 90,000 clones, with approximately 87% found just once. The material was unstimulated CD4+ T cells sorted from spleen or lymph node cells, obtained before intestinal transplant. This sequence originates from a human donor who received an intestinal transplant. J is TRBJ1-2 and V is TRBV2; 9 positions agree with TRBD1. CDR3: CASSLTGGFSNYGYTF. The DNA for the CDR3 is TGTGCCAGCAGCCTGACAGGGGGGTTTAGTAACTATGGCTACACCTTC.